This is a list of T cell receptor beta chains from one sample in a study of blood T cell repertoires in COVID-19. Data came from immunoSEQ multiplex PCR; TCRdb stores just in-frame clones and leaves some out. The sample includes approximately 350,000 clones, 80% to 90% seen only once; the top ten take 0.95% to 1.1%. The source material was PBMCs or T cells enriched from blood (not recorded which). Every receptor here comes from a man younger than 35 who had recovered from COVID-19. The CDR3 runs from the conserved cysteine through the conserved F or W. A D gene is named only where the DNA matches it firmly. The listing skips clone size in some rows; elsewhere it reads once, few, many or a size class.

TRBJ1-2,TRBV9,-,-,CASSFYQQGRGYTF,TGTGCCAGCAGCTTTTATCAACAGGGTCGGGGCTACACCTTC
TRBJ1-2,TRBV3-1/TRBV3-2,-,-,CASSQESGYGYTF,TGTGCCAGCAGCCAAGAGAGCGGCTATGGCTACACCTTC
TRBJ1-1,TRBV19,-,-,CASSIESGQMNTEAFF,TGTGCCAGTAGTATAGAGAGCGGACAGATGAACACTGAAGCTTTCTTT
TRBJ2-1,TRBV29-1,-,TRBD2,CSVGTSGRAYNEQFF,TGCAGCGTAGGGACTAGCGGGAGGGCCTACAATGAGCAGTTCTTC
TRBJ2-1,TRBV25-1,-,-,CASIGAGQRDEQFF,TGTGCCAGCATAGGGGCAGGCCAAAGGGATGAGCAGTTCTTC
TRBJ2-1,TRBV5-1,-,TRBD2,CASRRASGNTYNEQFF,TGCGCCAGCAGACGAGCTAGCGGGAACACCTACAATGAGCAGTTCTTC
TRBJ2-2,TRBV5-1,-,-,CASSPRGLPNTGELFF,TGCGCCAGCAGCCCGAGGGGACTTCCGAACACCGGGGAGCTGTTTTTT
TRBJ2-2,TRBV4-2,-,TRBD2,CASSQSRGGTANTGELFF,TGTGCCAGCAGCCAATCTCGGGGAGGGACCGCGAACACCGGGGAGCTGTTTTTT
TRBJ2-1,TRBV28,-,-,CASRRAGEQFF,TGTGCCAGCCGGAGAGCGGGTGAGCAGTTCTTC
TRBJ2-7,TRBV6-1,-,TRBD1,CASSASQGLSAYEQYF,TGTGCCAGCAGTGCCTCACAGGGGTTGTCGGCCTACGAGCAGTACTTC
TRBJ1-5,TRBV6-5,-,-,CASRAKQGSNQPQHF,TGTGCCAGCAGAGCCAAACAGGGATCCAATCAGCCCCAGCATTTT
TRBJ1-5,TRBV28,-,-,CASNPSGQGQPQHF,TGTGCCAGCAACCCCTCTGGCCAGGGACAGCCCCAGCATTTT
TRBJ2-7,TRBV12-3/TRBV12-4,-,-,CASSLSQGSEYF,TGTGCCAGCAGTTTGAGCCAGGGGAGTGAGTACTTC
TRBJ2-2,TRBV6-2/TRBV6-3,-,-,CASSYRRPGELFF,TGTGCCAGCAGTTACAGGAGGCCCGGGGAGCTGTTTTTT
TRBJ2-5,TRBV30,-,-,CAWNLGQETQYF,TGTGCCTGGAATCTCGGGCAAGAGACCCAGTACTTC
TRBJ2-2,TRBV19,-,-,CASSSAGNTGELFF,TGTGCCAGTAGTTCAGCGGGGAACACCGGGGAGCTGTTTTTT
TRBJ2-7,TRBV29-1,-,TRBD1,CSVETGGSYEQYF,TGCAGCGTCGAAACAGGGGGCTCCTACGAGCAGTACTTC
TRBJ2-7,TRBV6-1,-,-,CASSEMAGSSYEQYF,TGTGCCAGCAGTGAAATGGCGGGATCCTCCTACGAGCAGTACTTC
TRBJ1-5,TRBV10-3,-,-,CAISEGQYGQPQHF,TGTGCCATCAGTGAGGGACAATACGGTCAGCCCCAGCATTTT
TRBJ1-6,TRBV19,-,-,CASSILSTGQEYNSPLHF,TGTGCCAGTAGTATATTGAGCACAGGGCAAGAATATAATTCACCCCTCCACTTT
TRBJ1-2,TRBV6-5,-,-,CASSYDSYGYTF,TGTGCCAGCAGTTACGACAGCTATGGCTACACCTTC
TRBJ2-7,TRBV15,-,-,CATSKGVEEQYF,TGTGCCACCAGCAAGGGGGTGGAGGAGCAGTACTTC
TRBJ1-5,TRBV28,-,-,CASSFGRKGNQPQHF,TGTGCCAGCAGTTTTGGGAGGAAAGGGAATCAGCCCCAGCATTTT
TRBJ2-7,TRBV11-3,-,-,CASSLGRGADEQYF,TGTGCCAGCAGCTTAGGGCGTGGGGCAGACGAGCAGTACTTC
TRBJ2-5,TRBV5-5,-,TRBD1,CASSYWGTGETQYF,TGTGCCAGCAGCTATTGGGGGACAGGGGAGACCCAGTACTTC
TRBJ1-6,TRBV2,-,-,CASSDGRDASPLHF,TGTGCCAGCAGTGACGGCAGGGATGCTTCACCCCTCCACTTT
TRBJ1-4,TRBV5-1,once,-,CASSLEAPGVSEKLFF,TGCGCCAGCAGCTTGGAAGCGCCAGGGGTCAGTGAAAAACTGTTTTTT
TRBJ2-7,TRBV9,once,-,CASSVDDNTYYEQYF,TGTGCCAGCAGCGTAGATGACAACACCTACTACGAGCAGTACTTC
TRBJ2-3,TRBV6-5,-,-,CASSNGGADTQYF,TGTGCCAGCAGCAACGGAGGGGCAGATACGCAGTATTTT
TRBJ2-1,TRBV5-8,-,TRBD2,CASSLSRGGAREQFF,TGTGCCAGCAGCTTGTCGCGCGGGGGGGCTAGGGAGCAGTTCTTC
TRBJ1-4,TRBV28,-,TRBD1,CASNLGGTGNPTNEKLFF,TGTGCCAGCAACCTAGGGGGGACAGGGAACCCAACTAATGAAAAACTGTTTTTT
TRBJ2-5,TRBV11-2,-,-,CASSLPAPGRKETQYF,TGTGCCAGCAGCTTACCGGCCCCAGGGAGGAAAGAGACCCAGTACTTC
TRBJ1-3,TRBV6-1,-,-,CASSESTGSGNTIYF,TGTGCCAGCAGTGAATCCACGGGCTCTGGAAACACCATATATTTT
TRBJ1-4,TRBV7-6,once,-,CASSLGQGREKLFF,TGTGCCAGCAGCTTAGGGCAGGGTCGGGAAAAACTGTTTTTT
TRBJ1-1,TRBV6-2/TRBV6-3,once,TRBD1,CASSADRGYTEAFF,TGTGCCAGCAGTGCCGACAGGGGGTACACTGAAGCTTTCTTT
TRBJ2-1,TRBV28,-,TRBD1,CASRTGGSFDEQFF,TGTGCCAGCAGGACAGGGGGCTCGTTCGATGAGCAGTTCTTC
TRBJ1-6,TRBV5-4,-,TRBD1,CASSYGQGNSPLHF,TGTGCCAGCAGCTACGGACAGGGGAATTCACCCCTCCACTTT
TRBJ2-5,TRBV2,once,TRBD2,CASKQRAGVQETQYF,TGTGCCAGCAAGCAGCGAGCGGGGGTCCAAGAGACCCAGTACTTC
TRBJ1-1,TRBV19,few,TRBD1,CASSITGGGTEAFF,TGTGCCAGTAGCATAACAGGGGGCGGAACTGAAGCTTTCTTT
TRBJ2-1,TRBV6-5,-,-,CASRTGQYNNEQFF,TGTGCCAGCAGAACCGGACAGTATAACAATGAGCAGTTCTTC
TRBJ2-7,TRBV2,-,TRBD2,CASSEPRGGRSAGEQYF,TGTGCCAGCAGTGAGCCTAGGGGCGGGAGATCCGCCGGCGAGCAGTACTTC
TRBJ1-2,TRBV5-1,-,TRBD1,CASTTYPTGGNYGYTF,TGCGCCAGCACGACGTACCCGACAGGGGGCAACTATGGCTACACCTTC
TRBJ2-7,TRBV25-1,-,TRBD1,CASRQGEQYF,TGTGCCTCCCGACAGGGCGAGCAGTACTTC
TRBJ2-7,TRBV29-1,-,-,CSVQDGGGLEQYF,TGCAGCGTTCAGGATGGAGGGGGCCTCGAGCAGTACTTC
TRBJ1-2,TRBV11-2,-,-,CASSSPGQQIANYGYTF,TGTGCCAGCAGCTCTCCCGGACAGCAAATAGCTAACTATGGCTACACCTTC
TRBJ2-5,TRBV2,once,-,CASSVEGRETQYF,TGTGCCAGCAGTGTCGAAGGGAGGGAGACCCAGTACTTC
TRBJ2-3,TRBV6-5,-,-,CASSRTGYSTDTQYF,TGTGCCAGCAGCCGCACAGGGTATAGCACAGATACGCAGTATTTT
TRBJ1-2,TRBV6-5,once,TRBD1,CASSQDRGYGYTF,TGTGCCAGCAGTCAGGACAGGGGCTATGGCTACACCTTC